This T cell receptor (beta chain) stems from a study of T cells in Graves' hyperthyroidism and ophthalmopathy. Turning to the study itself: The blood sample was taken at first diagnosis, before treatment began.

Amplification of TCR beta CDR3 regions was performed using RNA transcripts as template. HTBI primers were the set used in a first-round RT-PCR of the TCR CDR3. TCRdb ran MiXCR on the multiplex PCR reads and lists one entry per CDR3 protein. The data contain around 690,000 distinct CDR3 sequences, around a sixth of them singletons. V lost 1 base to trimming and J lost 7 bases; unmatched junction nucleotides: 11. The CDR3 length is 17 residues. Looked up from germline, CDR1 is SGHTA and CDR2 is FQGNSA. The chain has TRBV7-2 and TRBJ2-1; 9 bases match TRBD2. The sequencing input was blood. The origin of this receptor is a middle-aged man with Graves' hyperthyroidism. The CDR3 sequence is CASSLGSSGSVNNEQFF. CDR3 DNA: TGTGCCAGCAGCTTAGGAAGTAGCGGGAGTGTCAATAATGAGCAGTTCTTC.